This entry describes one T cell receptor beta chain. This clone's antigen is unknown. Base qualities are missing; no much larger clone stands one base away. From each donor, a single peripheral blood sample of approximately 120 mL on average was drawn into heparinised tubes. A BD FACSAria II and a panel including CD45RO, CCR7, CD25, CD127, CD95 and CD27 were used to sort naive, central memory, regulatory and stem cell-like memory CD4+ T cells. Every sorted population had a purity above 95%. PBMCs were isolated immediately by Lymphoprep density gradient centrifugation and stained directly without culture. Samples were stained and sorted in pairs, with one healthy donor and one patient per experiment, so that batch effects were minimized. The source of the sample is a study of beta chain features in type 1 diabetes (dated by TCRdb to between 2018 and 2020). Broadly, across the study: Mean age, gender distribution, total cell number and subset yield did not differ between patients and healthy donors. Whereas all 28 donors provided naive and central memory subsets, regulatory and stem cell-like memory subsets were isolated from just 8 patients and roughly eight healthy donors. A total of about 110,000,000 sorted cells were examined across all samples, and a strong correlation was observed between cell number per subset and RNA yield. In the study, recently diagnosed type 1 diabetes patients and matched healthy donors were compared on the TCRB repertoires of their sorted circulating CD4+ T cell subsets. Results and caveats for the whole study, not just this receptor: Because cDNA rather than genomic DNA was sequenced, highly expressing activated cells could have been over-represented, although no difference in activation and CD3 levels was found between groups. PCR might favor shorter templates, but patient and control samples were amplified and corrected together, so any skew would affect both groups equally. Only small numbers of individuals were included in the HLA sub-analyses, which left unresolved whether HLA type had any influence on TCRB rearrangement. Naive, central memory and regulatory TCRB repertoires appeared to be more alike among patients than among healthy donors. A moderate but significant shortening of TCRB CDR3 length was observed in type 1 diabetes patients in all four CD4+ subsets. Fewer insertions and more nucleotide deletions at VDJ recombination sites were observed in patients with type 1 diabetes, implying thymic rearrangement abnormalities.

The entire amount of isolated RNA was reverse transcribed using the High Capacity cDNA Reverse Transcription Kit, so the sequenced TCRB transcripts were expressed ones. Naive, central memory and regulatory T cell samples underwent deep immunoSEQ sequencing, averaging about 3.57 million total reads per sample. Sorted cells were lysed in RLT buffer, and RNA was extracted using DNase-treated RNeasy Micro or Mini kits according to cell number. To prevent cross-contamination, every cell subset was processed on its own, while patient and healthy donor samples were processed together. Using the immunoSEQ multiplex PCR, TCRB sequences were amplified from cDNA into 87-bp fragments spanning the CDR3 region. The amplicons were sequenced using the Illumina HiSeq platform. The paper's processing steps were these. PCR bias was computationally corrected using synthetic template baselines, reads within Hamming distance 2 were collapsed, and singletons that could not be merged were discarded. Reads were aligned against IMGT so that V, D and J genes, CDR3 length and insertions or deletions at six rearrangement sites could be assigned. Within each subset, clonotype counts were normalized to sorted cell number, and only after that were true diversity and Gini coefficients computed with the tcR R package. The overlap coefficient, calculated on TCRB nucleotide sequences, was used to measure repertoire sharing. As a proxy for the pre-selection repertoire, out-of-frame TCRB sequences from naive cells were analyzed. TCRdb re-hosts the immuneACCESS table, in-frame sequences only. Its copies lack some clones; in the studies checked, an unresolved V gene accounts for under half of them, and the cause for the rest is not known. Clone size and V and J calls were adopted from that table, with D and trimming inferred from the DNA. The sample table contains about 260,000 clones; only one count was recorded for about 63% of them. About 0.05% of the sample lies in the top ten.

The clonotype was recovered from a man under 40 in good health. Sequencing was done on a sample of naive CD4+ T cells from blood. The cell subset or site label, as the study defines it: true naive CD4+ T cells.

The CDR3 protein sequence reads: CASSSRGSGYTF. The DNA sequence is TGTGCCAGCAGCTCCAGGGGATCTGGCTACACCTTC. The sequence joins TRBV7-2 to TRBJ1-2; possibly the D gene is TRBD1, per 6 matching bases. The CDR3 covers 12 residues, taking in both the cysteine and the phenylalanine. The read is trimmed to its CDR3 DNA, 36 bases read in frame from base 1. According to the germline V gene, CDR1 reads SGHTA and CDR2 reads FQGNSA. V is shortened by 4 bases, J by 7 bases, and the region joining them spans 10 bases.